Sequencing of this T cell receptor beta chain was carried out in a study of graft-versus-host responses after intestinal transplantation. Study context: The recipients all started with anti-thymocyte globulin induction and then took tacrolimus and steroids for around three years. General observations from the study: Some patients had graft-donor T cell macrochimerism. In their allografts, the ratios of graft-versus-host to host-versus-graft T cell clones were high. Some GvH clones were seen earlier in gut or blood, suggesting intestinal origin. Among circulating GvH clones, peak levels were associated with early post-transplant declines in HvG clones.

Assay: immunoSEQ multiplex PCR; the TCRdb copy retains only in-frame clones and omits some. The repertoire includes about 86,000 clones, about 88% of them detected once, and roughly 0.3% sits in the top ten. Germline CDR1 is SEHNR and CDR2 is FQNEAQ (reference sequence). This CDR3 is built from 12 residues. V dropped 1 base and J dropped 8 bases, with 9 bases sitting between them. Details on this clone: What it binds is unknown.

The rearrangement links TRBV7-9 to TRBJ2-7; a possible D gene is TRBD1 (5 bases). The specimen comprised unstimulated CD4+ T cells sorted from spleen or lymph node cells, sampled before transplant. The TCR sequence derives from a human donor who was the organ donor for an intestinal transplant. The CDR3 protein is CASSLGAGQQYF. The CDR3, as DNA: TGTGCCAGCAGCTTAGGGGCAGGGCAGCAGTACTTC.